This TCR beta chain stems from a study of cytomegalovirus exposure and HLA in healthy donors. This clone was counted between two and nine times. Its antigen is unidentified. The ends lost 4 bases at V and 3 bases at J; junction bases unmatched: 18. The CDR3 length is 19 residues. The V gene's germline CDR1 is LNHDA and CDR2 SQIVND (reference sequence). When sampled, the donors appeared nominally healthy, though they likely had unrecorded immune exposures. Study-wide findings and caveats: TCR beta V segments were, for the most part, productive about 87% or about 30% of the time in an earlier analysis. Other equally common chains were less clonally expanded than HLA-associated TCR beta chains, a later analysis showed. An assumption of roughly uniform sequencing depth across donors underlay the presence/absence analyses.

In the PCR, 60 Vbeta and 13 Jbeta primers were used. Clones were sequenced by immunoSEQ multiplex PCR, and TCRdb holds only the in-frame ones, with some missing. The sample has 110,000 or so clones; approximately 14% are singletons. The gene calls are TRBV19 and TRBJ1-1; 9 bases are shared with TRBD1. The sample was PBMCs. This clonotype originated in a female donor in good health and CMV-seronegative. The CDR3 bases are TGTGCCAGTAGTACCGGACAGGGGAGTTATCGAGGGGCTTACACTGAAGCTTTCTTT. Protein: CASSTGQGSYRGAYTEAFF. The whole variable domain, remainder taken from reference TRBV19 and TRBJ1-1, is DGGITQSPKYLFRKEGQNVTLSCEQNLNHDAMYWYRQDPGQGLRLIYYSQIVNDFQKGDIAEGYSVSREKKESFPLTVTSAQKNPTAFYLCASSTGQGSYRGAYTEAFFGQGTRLTVV.